The clone carrying this TCR beta chain is a singleton in its sample. The entry originates in a study of cytomegalovirus exposure and HLA in healthy donors. PCR was performed using 60 Vbeta and 13 Jbeta primers. TCRdb keeps only in-frame clones here, not all; method: immunoSEQ multiplex PCR. The sample shows 170,000 or so clones, roughly four fifths of them seen only once. Sequencing input: PBMCs. This clonotype originated in a girl under 18 in good health and CMV-seropositive.

The CDR3 nucleotides are TGCAGCGTTGTCGGAGACCGCTACGAGCAGTACTTC. Protein product: CSVVGDRYEQYF. The J gene is TRBJ2-7, the V gene TRBV29-1, with D unclear. Between the trimmed V and J ends, which lost 4 bases and 3 bases, there was a span of 10 bases. Germline CDR1 SQVTM, CDR2 ANQGSEA. The CDR3 has 12 residues.